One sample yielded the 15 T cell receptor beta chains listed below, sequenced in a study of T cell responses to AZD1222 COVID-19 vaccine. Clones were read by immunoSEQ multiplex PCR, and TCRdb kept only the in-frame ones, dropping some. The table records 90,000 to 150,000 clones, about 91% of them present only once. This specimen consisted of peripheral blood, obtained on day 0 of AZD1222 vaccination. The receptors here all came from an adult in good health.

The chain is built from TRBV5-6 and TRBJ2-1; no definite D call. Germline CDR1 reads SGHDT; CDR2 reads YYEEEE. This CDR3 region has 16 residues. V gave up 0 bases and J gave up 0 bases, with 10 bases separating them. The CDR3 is CASSLDTLSSYNEQFF. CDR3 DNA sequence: TGTGCCAGCAGCTTGGACACCTTGAGCTCCTACAATGAGCAGTTCTTC.

The CDR3 DNA reads as TGCAGTGCTAGAGCCACTGAAGCTTTCTTT. Residues: CSARATEAFF. The chain couples TRBV20-1 to TRBJ1-1; unclear D gene. Germline V lookup: CDR1 DFQATT, CDR2 SNEGSKA (reference sequence). V lost 1 base and J 4 bases, leaving 1 base between the germline ends. The CDR3 spans 10 residues.

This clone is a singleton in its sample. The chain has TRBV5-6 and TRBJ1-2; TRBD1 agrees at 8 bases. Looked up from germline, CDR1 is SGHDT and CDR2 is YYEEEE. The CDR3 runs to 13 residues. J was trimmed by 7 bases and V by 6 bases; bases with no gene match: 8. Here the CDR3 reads CASNDRGSPGYTF. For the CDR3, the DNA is TGTGCCAGCAACGACAGGGGCTCCCCTGGCTACACCTTC. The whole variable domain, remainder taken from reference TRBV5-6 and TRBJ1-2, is DAGVTQSPTHLIKTRGQQVTLRCSPKSGHDTVSWYQQALGQGPQFIFQYYEEEERQRGNFPDRFSGHQFPNYSSELNVNALLLGDSALYLCASNDRGSPGYTFGSGTRLTVV.

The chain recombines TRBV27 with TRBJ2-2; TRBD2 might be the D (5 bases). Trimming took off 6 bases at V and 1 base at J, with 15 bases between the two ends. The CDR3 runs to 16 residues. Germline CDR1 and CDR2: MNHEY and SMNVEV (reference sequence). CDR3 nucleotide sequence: TGTGCCAGCAGCCCCCCCTGGCGGGTGAACACCGGGGAGCTGTTTTTT. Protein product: CASSPPWRVNTGELFF.

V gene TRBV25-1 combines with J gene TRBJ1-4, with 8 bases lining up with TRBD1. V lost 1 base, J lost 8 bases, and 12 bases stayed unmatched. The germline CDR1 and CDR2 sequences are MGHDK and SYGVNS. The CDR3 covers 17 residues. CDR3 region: CASSELGGTGRYEKLFF. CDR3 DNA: TGTGCCAGCAGTGAATTAGGAGGGACAGGTCGATACGAAAAACTGTTTTTT.

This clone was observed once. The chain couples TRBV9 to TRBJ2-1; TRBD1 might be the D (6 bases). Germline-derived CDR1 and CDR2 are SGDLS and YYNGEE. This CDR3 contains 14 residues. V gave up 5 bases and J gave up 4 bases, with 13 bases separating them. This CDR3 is CASRGPGEYNEQFF. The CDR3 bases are TGTGCCAGCAGGGGCCCAGGGGAGTACAATGAGCAGTTCTTC.

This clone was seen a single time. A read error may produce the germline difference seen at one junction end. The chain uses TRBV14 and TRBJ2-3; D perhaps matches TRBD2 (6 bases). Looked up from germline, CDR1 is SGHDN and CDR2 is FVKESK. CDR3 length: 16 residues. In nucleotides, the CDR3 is TGTGCCAGCAGCCAAGATGGGGGGATTGGCACTGATACGCAGTATTTT. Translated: CASSQDGGIGTDTQYF.

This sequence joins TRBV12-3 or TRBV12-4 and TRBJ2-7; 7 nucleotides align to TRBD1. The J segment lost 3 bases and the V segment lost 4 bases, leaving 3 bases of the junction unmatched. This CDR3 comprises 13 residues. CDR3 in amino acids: CASSWGQFYEQYF. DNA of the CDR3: TGTGCCAGCAGTTGGGGACAGTTCTACGAGCAGTACTTC.

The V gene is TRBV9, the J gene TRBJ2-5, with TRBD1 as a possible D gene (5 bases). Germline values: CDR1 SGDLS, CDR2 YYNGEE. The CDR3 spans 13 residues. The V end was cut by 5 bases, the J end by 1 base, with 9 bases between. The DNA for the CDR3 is TGTGCCAGCAGTAGGGGTAGCCAAGAGACCCAGTACTTC. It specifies CASSRGSQETQYF. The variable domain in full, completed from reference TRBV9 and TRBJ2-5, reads DSGVTQTPKHLITATGQRVTLRCSPRSGDLSVYWYQQSLDQGLQFLIQYYNGEERAKGNILERFSAQQFPDLHSELNLSSLELGDSALYFCASSRGSQETQYFGPGTRLLVL.

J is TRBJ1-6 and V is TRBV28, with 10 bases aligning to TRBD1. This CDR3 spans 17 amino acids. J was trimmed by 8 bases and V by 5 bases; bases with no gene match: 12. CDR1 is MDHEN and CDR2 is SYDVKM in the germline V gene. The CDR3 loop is CASSGSLGQGMDSPLHF. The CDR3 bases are TGTGCCAGCAGTGGCTCCTTGGGACAGGGGATGGATTCACCCCTCCACTTT.

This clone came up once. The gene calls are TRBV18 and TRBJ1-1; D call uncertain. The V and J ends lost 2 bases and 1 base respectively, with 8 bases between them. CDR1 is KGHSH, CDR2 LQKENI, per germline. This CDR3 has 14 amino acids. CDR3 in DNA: TGTGCCAGCTCACCATCGTACGGGAACACTGAAGCTTTCTTT. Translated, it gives CASSPSYGNTEAFF.

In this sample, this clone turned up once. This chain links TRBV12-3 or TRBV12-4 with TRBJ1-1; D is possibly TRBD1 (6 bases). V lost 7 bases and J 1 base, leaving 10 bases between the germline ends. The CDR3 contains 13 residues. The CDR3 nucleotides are TGTGCCAGCACCCGGGGGGCGAACACTGAAGCTTTCTTT. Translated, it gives CASTRGANTEAFF.

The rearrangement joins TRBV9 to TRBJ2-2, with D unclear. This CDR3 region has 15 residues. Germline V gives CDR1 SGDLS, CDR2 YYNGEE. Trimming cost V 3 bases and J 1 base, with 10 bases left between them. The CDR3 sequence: CASSGETGNTGELFF. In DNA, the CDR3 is TGTGCCAGCAGCGGAGAGACGGGGAACACCGGGGAGCTGTTTTTT.

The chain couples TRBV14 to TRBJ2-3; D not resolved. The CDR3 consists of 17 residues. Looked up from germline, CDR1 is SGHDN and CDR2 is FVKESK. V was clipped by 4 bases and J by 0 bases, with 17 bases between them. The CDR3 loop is CASSRQKGYTSTDTQYF. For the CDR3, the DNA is TGTGCCAGCAGCCGCCAAAAGGGTTACACTAGCACAGATACGCAGTATTTT.

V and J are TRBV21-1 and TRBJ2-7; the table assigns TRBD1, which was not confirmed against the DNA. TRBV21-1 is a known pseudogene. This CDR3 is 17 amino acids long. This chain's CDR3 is CASSKGNQVTQQSEQYF. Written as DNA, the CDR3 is TGTGCCAGCAGCAAAGGTAATCAGGTAACCCAGCAGTCCGAGCAGTACTTC.